This is a list of T cell receptor beta chains from one sample in a study of metastatic and nonmetastatic thyroid tumors. From the PCR reads, TCRdb re-called clones with MiXCR. The repertoire includes under 35,000 clones, around 25% of them detected once, and more than 8% sits in the top ten. Input material: blood. The receptors come from a female donor with papillary thyroid cancer or a benign thyroid nodule (not recorded which). Some clones in this sample may be carry-over from other donors' samples. Each CDR3 is given with its conserved first and last residue. Fields, in order: D gene, J gene, clone size, V gene, CDR3 protein, CDR3 DNA. A D gene is named only where the DNA matches it firmly. Not every row has a clone size; where given, it reads once, few, many or a size class.

TRBD1,TRBJ2-7,.,TRBV5-6,CASSYGGQYTYEQYF,TGTGCCAGCAGCTATGGGGGACAGTATACCTACGAGCAGTACTTC
.,TRBJ2-7,many,TRBV5-1,CASSRDRFYEQYF,TGCGCCAGCAGCCGGGACCGTTTTTACGAGCAGTACTTC
TRBD1,TRBJ1-1,.,TRBV20-1,CSLQDRGTEAFF,TGCAGTCTGCAGGACAGGGGTACTGAAGCTTTCTTT
TRBD2,TRBJ2-1,.,TRBV19,CASMDPRLAGGGNEQFF,TGTGCCAGTATGGACCCCAGACTAGCGGGAGGGGGGAATGAGCAGTTCTTC
.,TRBJ2-5,once,TRBV3-1,CARSQFMDAETQYF,TGTGCCAGGAGCCAATTTATGGATGCTGAGACCCAGTACTTC
.,TRBJ2-2,many,TRBV5-1,CASRVPANTGELFF,TGCGCCAGCAGGGTTCCAGCGAACACCGGGGAGCTGTTTTTT
.,TRBJ2-1,many,TRBV7-3,CASSSGTSYNEQFF,TGTGCCAGCAGCTCCGGGACTTCCTACAATGAGCAGTTCTTC
.,TRBJ2-2,many,TRBV11-2,CASSLLALNTGELFF,TGTGCCAGCAGCTTGCTAGCGCTGAACACCGGGGAGCTGTTTTTT
.,TRBJ2-7,.,TRBV28,CASSPTPSLGTTWEEQYF,TGTGCCAGCAGCCCCACACCCTCCCTCGGGACCACGTGGGAGGAGCAGTACTTC
.,TRBJ2-3,.,TRBV6-2/TRBV6-3,CASSFPLSTTDTQYF,TGTGCCAGCAGTTTCCCCCTCTCGACCACAGATACGCAGTATTTT
.,TRBJ2-1,many,TRBV5-5,CASSYGQTDYNEQFF,TGTGCCAGCAGCTATGGACAGACAGACTACAATGAGCAGTTCTTC
.,TRBJ1-2,.,TRBV18,CASWAGANYGYTF,TGTGCCAGCTGGGCAGGGGCTAACTATGGCTACACCTTC
.,TRBJ1-1,many,TRBV15,CATRERRLGTEAFF,TGTGCCACCAGGGAAAGGAGGCTGGGCACTGAAGCTTTCTTT
.,TRBJ2-7,.,TRBV20-1,CSAEHSNLGDYEQYF,TGCAGTGCTGAACACAGCAATTTGGGAGACTACGAGCAGTACTTC
TRBD1,TRBJ1-2,many,TRBV14,CASSQALGTENYGYTF,TGTGCCAGCAGCCAGGCCCTAGGGACAGAAAATTATGGCTACACCTTC
TRBD2,TRBJ2-7,.,TRBV27,CASTLSGGAGGEQYF,TGTGCCAGCACTCTTAGCGGGGGGGCCGGGGGCGAGCAGTACTTC
.,TRBJ1-2,.,TRBV19,CATQRVFEANYGYTF,TGTGCCACCCAAAGGGTGTTCGAAGCTAACTATGGCTACACCTTC
TRBD1,TRBJ1-1,few,TRBV6-4,CASTFLRTGVPEAFF,TGTGCCAGCACCTTCCTCCGGACAGGGGTCCCTGAAGCTTTCTTT
TRBD1,TRBJ1-1,many,TRBV6-1,CASRRQGPEAFF,TGTGCCAGCAGGCGACAGGGCCCTGAAGCTTTCTTT
.,TRBJ1-3,many,TRBV28,CASSHNGASGNTIYF,TGTGCCAGCAGCCATAACGGGGCCTCTGGAAACACCATATATTTT
TRBD2,TRBJ2-7,medium-sized,TRBV20-1,CSARDIAGLYEQYF,TGCAGTGCTAGAGATATAGCGGGACTATACGAGCAGTACTTC
TRBD2,TRBJ2-3,many,TRBV9,CASSSKTSGTDTQYF,TGTGCCAGCAGCTCGAAGACTAGCGGCACAGATACGCAGTATTTT
TRBD1,TRBJ2-1,medium-sized,TRBV6-5,CASRPGQSTSSYNEQFF,TGTGCCAGCAGACCGGGACAGTCTACCAGCTCCTACAATGAGCAGTTCTTC
TRBD1,TRBJ2-7,many,TRBV20-1,CSAPKVQGFFSYEQYF,TGCAGTGCTCCAAAAGTACAGGGGTTCTTCTCCTACGAGCAGTACTTC
.,TRBJ1-4,many,TRBV4-2,CASSQEEGTTNEKLFF,TGTGCCAGCAGCCAAGAAGAGGGTACGACTAATGAAAAACTGTTTTTT
.,TRBJ2-2,many,TRBV29-1,CSVRGRQNTGELFF,TGCAGCGTTAGGGGACGACAGAACACCGGGGAGCTGTTTTTT
.,TRBJ2-7,.,TRBV28,CSSSSRLYERYF,TGTTCCAGCAGTTCAAGACTGTACGAGCGGTACTTC
.,TRBJ1-1,many,TRBV19,CASSILGTGTEAFF,TGTGCCAGTAGTATTCTGGGGACGGGCACTGAAGCTTTCTTT
TRBD1,TRBJ1-1,.,TRBV20-1,CSVLVRDSEAFF,TGCAGTGTCCTGGTAAGGGACAGTGAAGCTTTCTTT
TRBD1,TRBJ2-3,many,TRBV28,CASSPTGTGFADTQYF,TGTGCCAGCAGTCCGACCGGGACAGGGTTCGCAGATACGCAGTATTTT
.,TRBJ1-1,many,TRBV6-9,CASSEPQGCTEAFF,TGTGCCAGCAGTGAACCACAGGGTTGCACTGAAGCTTTCTTT
TRBD1,TRBJ2-7,.,TRBV9,CASSPGTGVHEQYF,TGTGCCAGCAGCCCGGGGACAGGGGTCCACGAGCAGTACTTC
.,TRBJ2-7,many,TRBV10-1,CASSEYRGGGQYF,TGCGCCAGCAGTGAGTACAGGGGAGGCGGGCAGTACTTC
.,TRBJ2-7,many,TRBV9,CASSVDNYEQYF,TGTGCCAGCAGCGTAGACAACTACGAGCAGTACTTC
TRBD2,TRBJ2-1,.,TRBV11-2,CASSGGGQVTSGSRYEQFF,TGTGCCAGCAGCGGCGGGGGACAGGTTACTAGCGGGAGTAGATATGAGCAGTTCTTC
TRBD2,TRBJ2-1,.,TRBV5-1,CASSMALAGDLGEQFF,TGCGCCAGCAGCATGGCACTAGCGGGGGACCTGGGTGAGCAGTTCTTC